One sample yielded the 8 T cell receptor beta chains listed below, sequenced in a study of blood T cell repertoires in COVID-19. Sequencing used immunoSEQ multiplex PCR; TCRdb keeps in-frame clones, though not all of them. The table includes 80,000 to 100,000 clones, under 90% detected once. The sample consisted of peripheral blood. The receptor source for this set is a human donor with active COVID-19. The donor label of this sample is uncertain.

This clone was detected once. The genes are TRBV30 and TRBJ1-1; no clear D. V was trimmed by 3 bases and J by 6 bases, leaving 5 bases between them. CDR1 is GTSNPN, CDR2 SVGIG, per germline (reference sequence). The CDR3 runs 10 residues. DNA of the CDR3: TGTGCCTGGAGGGCCCCTGAAGCTTTCTTT. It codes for CAWRAPEAFF.

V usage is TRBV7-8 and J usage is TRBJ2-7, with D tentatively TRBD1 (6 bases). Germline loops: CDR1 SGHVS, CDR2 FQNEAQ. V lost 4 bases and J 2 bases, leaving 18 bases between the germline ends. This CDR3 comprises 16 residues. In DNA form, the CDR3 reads TGTGCCAGCAGCTCCGAAACCGGGACAAATACCTACGAGCAGTACTTC. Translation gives CASSSETGTNTYEQYF.

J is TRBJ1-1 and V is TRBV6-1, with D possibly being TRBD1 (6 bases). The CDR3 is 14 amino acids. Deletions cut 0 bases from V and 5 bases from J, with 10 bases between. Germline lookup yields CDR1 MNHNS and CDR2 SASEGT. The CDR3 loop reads CASSEATGRTEAFF. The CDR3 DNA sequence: TGTGCCAGCAGTGAAGCGACAGGAAGGACTGAAGCTTTCTTT.

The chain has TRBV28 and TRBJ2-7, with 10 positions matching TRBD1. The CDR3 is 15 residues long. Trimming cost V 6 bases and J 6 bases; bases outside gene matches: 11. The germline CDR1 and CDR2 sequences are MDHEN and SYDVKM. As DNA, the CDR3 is TGTGCCAGCAGGCCTCCGGGACAGGGGCCGCGCGAGCAGTACTTC. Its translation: CASRPPGQGPREQYF.

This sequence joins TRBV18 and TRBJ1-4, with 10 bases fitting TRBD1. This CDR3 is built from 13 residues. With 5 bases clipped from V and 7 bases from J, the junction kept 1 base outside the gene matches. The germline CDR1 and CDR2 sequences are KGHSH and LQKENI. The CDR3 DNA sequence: TGTGCCAGCTCAGGGGACAGGGGTGAAAAACTGTTTTTT. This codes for CASSGDRGEKLFF.

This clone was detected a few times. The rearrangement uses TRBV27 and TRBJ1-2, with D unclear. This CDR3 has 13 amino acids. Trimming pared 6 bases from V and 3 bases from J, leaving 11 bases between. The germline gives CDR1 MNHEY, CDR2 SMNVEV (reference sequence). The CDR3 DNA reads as TGTGCCAGCAGGCCCCGGGTCCACTATGGCTACACCTTC. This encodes CASRPRVHYGYTF.

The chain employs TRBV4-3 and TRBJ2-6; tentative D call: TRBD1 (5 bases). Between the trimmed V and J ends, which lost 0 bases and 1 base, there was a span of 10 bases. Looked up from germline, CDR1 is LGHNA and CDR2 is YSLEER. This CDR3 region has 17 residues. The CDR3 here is CASSQDETASGANVLTF. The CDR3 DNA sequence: TGCGCCAGCAGCCAAGACGAGACAGCGTCTGGGGCCAACGTCCTGACTTTC.

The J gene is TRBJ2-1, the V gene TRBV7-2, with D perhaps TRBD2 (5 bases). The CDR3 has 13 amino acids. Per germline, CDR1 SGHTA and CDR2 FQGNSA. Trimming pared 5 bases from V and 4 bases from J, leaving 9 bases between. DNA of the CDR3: TGTGCCAGCAGCCGGGGAGAGTACAATGAGCAGTTCTTC. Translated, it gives CASSRGEYNEQFF.